This T cell receptor beta chain was identified in a study of cytomegalovirus exposure and HLA in healthy donors. Study-level findings and limits: The authors later found TCR association rates varying by HLA locus, with DRB1 most and HLA-C fewest. Three CMV-associated chains proved CMV antigen-specific in vitro. Solely CMV serostatus was available to characterize immune exposure. It was reported in a later analysis that an Asian-associated ancestry cluster showed fewer N-insertions than the roughly 620-donor mean.

The CDR3 runs 14 residues. The germline gives CDR1 MNHEY, CDR2 SVGAGI. The V gene lost 2 bases and the J gene lost 5 bases, with 10 bases spanning the gap. Amplification used 60 Vbeta primers and 13 Jbeta primers. Produced via immunoSEQ multiplex PCR; TCRdb's table is partial and in-frame only. The sample table sets out about 140,000 clones. As for this clone: The antigen remains undetermined.

The sequencing input was PBMCs. This sequence was found in a woman aged 18-29 years in good health and CMV-seronegative. V is TRBV6-5 and J is TRBJ2-1; D may be TRBD2 (6 bases). The CDR3 here is CASSYGDSDNEQFF. The DNA for the CDR3 is TGTGCCAGCAGTTACGGGGACTCGGACAATGAGCAGTTCTTC.